Below are 13 T cell receptor beta chains sequenced from a single sample in a study of tumor T cells in aggressive B-cell lymphoma. Data came from immunoSEQ multiplex PCR; TCRdb stores just in-frame clones and leaves some out. The sample contains 2,000 to 2,500 clones, approximately 94% of which appear only once. Sequenced input: tumor tissue. These receptors originate from an adult with diffuse large B cell lymphoma.

The chain carries TRBV5-6 and TRBJ2-7, with 8 bases lining up with TRBD1. CDR1 and CDR2 (germline): SGHDT, YYEEEE. The CDR3 consists of 15 residues. Germline trimming cut 2 bases from V and 4 bases from J; bases unmatched to any gene: 8. The CDR3 spells CASSFRGLPIYEQYF. The CDR3 DNA follows: TGTGCCAGCAGCTTCAGGGGGCTCCCTATTTACGAGCAGTACTTC.

Notes on this clone: One junction end does not reproduce the germline sequence, and a read error may be involved. The V call is TRBV7-7, the J call TRBJ2-5, with D perhaps matching TRBD1 or TRBD2 (6 bases each). The length of the CDR3 is 15 residues. Looked up from germline, CDR1 is SSHAT and CDR2 is FNYEAQ (reference sequence). CDR3 nucleotide sequence: TGTGCTAGCAGCTTAGGGGGACTCGAACAAGAGACCCAGTACTTC. Translation: CASSLGGLEQETQYF.

The chain's CDR3 is CASSPDSLEQFF. DNA for the CDR3: TGTGCCAGCAGTCCGGACTCCTTGGAGCAGTTCTTC. The rearrangement joins TRBV6-5 to TRBJ2-1; weak D call: TRBD2 (5 bases). V lost 5 bases, J lost 10 bases, and 12 bases lay in between. Germline CDR1 reads MNHEY; CDR2 reads SVGAGI. CDR3 size: 12 residues.

V usage is TRBV7-3 and J usage is TRBJ2-2; 8 bases match TRBD1. In germline, CDR1 is SGHTA, CDR2 FQGTGA. The CDR3 is made up of 15 amino acids. With 4 bases clipped from V and 7 bases from J, the junction kept 8 bases outside the gene matches. The CDR3 loop reads CASSSQGAQVGELFF. CDR3 bases: TGTGCCAGCAGCTCTCAGGGGGCGCAGGTCGGGGAGCTGTTTTTT.

This chain uses TRBV28 with TRBJ2-3; 8 nucleotides align to TRBD2. This CDR3 spans 19 amino acids. With V trimmed by 6 bases and J by 2 bases, 19 bases remained unmatched. Germline V gene sequence: CDR1 MDHEN, CDR2 SYDVKM. The CDR3, as DNA: TGTGCCAGCAGCCTGGGGGGGGTTGCGGCGGGAGGATACACAGATACGCAGTATTTT. Translated: CASSLGGVAAGGYTDTQYF.

The count of this clone is one. V gene TRBV14 combines with J gene TRBJ1-1, with TRBD1 as a possible D gene (6 bases). The CDR3 length is 13 residues. Trimming removed 4 bases at V and 4 bases at J, with 10 bases between. In germline, CDR1 is SGHDN, CDR2 FVKESK. CDR3 sequence: CASSPQGLTEAFF. The CDR3 bases are TGTGCCAGCAGCCCCCAGGGGCTCACTGAAGCTTTCTTT.

This clone has more than one count but fewer than ten. The chain uses TRBV5-1 and TRBJ1-5; 7 bases are a match to TRBD1. The CDR3 length is 15 residues. V was pared by 0 bases and J by 6 bases, with 6 bases of the junction left unmatched. Germline V CDR1 and CDR2: SGHRS, YFSETQ. This CDR3 is CASSLGDRESQPQHF. CDR3 bases: TGCGCCAGCAGCTTGGGAGACAGGGAAAGTCAGCCCCAGCATTTT. The variable domain in full, with the rest retrieved from reference TRBV5-1 and TRBJ1-5, is KAGVTQTPRYLIKTRGQQVTLSCSPISGHRSVSWYQQTPGQGLQFLFEYFSETQRNKGNFPGRFSGRQFSNSRSEMNVSTLELGDSALYLCASSLGDRESQPQHFGDGTRLSIL.

The rearrangement uses TRBV4-1 and TRBJ1-6; D remains ambiguous. The CDR3 is made up of 15 amino acids. Trimming took off 0 bases at V and 11 bases at J, with 14 bases between the two ends. Per the germline V gene, CDR1 is MGHRA and CDR2 is YSYEKL. CDR3: CASSQDQDRGTPLHF. CDR3 DNA: TGCGCCAGCAGCCAAGATCAGGACCGGGGTACACCCCTCCACTTT.

The chain combines TRBV6-4 with TRBJ1-6; a possible D gene is TRBD1 (6 bases). Trimming stripped 2 bases from V and 6 bases from J, with 11 bases between. The V gene's germline CDR1 is MRHNA and CDR2 SNTAGT. This CDR3 comprises 15 residues. Here the CDR3 reads CASSDKGEGNSPLHF. The CDR3, as DNA: TGTGCCAGCAGTGACAAGGGGGAAGGTAATTCACCCCTCCACTTT.

The chain links TRBV2 to TRBJ1-2; D possibly corresponds to TRBD1 (5 bases). CDR3 size: 14 residues. Trimming stripped 3 bases from V and 8 bases from J, with 16 bases between. In germline, CDR1 is SNHLY, CDR2 FYNNEI. CDR3 sequence: CASSEDSFKGGYTF. The CDR3 DNA sequence: TGTGCCAGCAGTGAGGATTCCTTTAAGGGGGGCTACACCTTC.

The V and J genes are TRBV2 and TRBJ1-6; the match to TRBD1 covers 9 bases. The CDR3 is made up of 13 amino acids. In germline, CDR1 is SNHLY, CDR2 FYNNEI. J gave up 7 bases and V 6 bases, and 1 base lay outside the gene matches. In nucleotides, the CDR3 is TGTGCCAGCAGGGGGACAGGGAATTCACCCCTCCACTTT. Translated: CASRGTGNSPLHF.

The J gene is TRBJ2-7, the V gene TRBV7-2, with 11 bases lining up with TRBD2. The germline V gene has CDR1 SGHTA and CDR2 FQGNSA. J gave up 12 bases and V 4 bases, and 8 bases lay outside the gene matches. The CDR3 is 13 residues long. The CDR3 DNA is TGTGCCAGCAGCTACCCTAGCGGGGGGTTGTGGTACTTC. Translation: CASSYPSGGLWYF.

Only one count was recorded for this clone. The genes are TRBV20-1 and TRBJ2-2, with D tentatively TRBD1 (6 bases). V shed 6 bases and J shed 10 bases, with 12 bases lying between them. CDR3 length equals 11 residues. CDR1 is DFQATT and CDR2 is SNEGSKA in the germline V gene (reference sequence). In DNA form, the CDR3 reads TGCAGTGCAAGACAGGTCGTGGAGCTGTTTTTT. Translated: CSARQVVELFF.